The rows below give T cell receptor beta chains drawn from one sample of a study of blood T cells in healthy people across ages. TCRdb analysed the 5' RACE reads with MiXCR anew, one entry per CDR3 protein. The sample lists around 1.7 million distinct CDR3 sequences, 28% seen once, with 7% to 9% in the top ten. The sample comprised blood. The receptors come from a young woman in good health. Each CDR3 is given with its conserved first and last residue. D genes are given only for firm matches. Clone size is not always given. Where it is, it says once, few, many or a class for expanded clones.

D gene: TRBD1
clone size: .
V gene: TRBV5-6
J gene: TRBJ2-5
CDR3 DNA: TGTGCCAGCAGGCGGAAGGACAGGGGGCAAGAGACCCAGTACTTC
CDR3 protein: CASRRKDRGQETQYF

D gene: .
clone size: .
V gene: TRBV7-2
J gene: TRBJ2-3
CDR3 DNA: TGTGCCAGCAGTCGCGACGCCCTTAGCACAGATACGCAGTATTTT
CDR3 protein: CASSRDALSTDTQYF

D gene: .
clone size: .
V gene: TRBV24-1
J gene: TRBJ2-1
CDR3 DNA: TGTGCCACCAGTGACTTAAACTATGAGCAGTTCTTC
CDR3 protein: CATSDLNYEQFF

D gene: .
clone size: few
V gene: TRBV5-1
J gene: TRBJ1-2
CDR3 DNA: TGCGCCAGCAGCTTACGGGAAGATGGTGAGGTCTACACCTTC
CDR3 protein: CASSLREDGEVYTF

D gene: .
clone size: many
V gene: TRBV9
J gene: TRBJ2-6
CDR3 DNA: TGTGCCAGCAGCCTAACCTGGGCGCCTGGGGCCAACGTCCTGACTTTC
CDR3 protein: CASSLTWAPGANVLTF

D gene: .
clone size: .
V gene: TRBV6-5
J gene: TRBJ2-7
CDR3 DNA: TGTGCCAGCAGCCTCAGGCTAGCAGGATCCGAGCAGTACTTC
CDR3 protein: CASSLRLAGSEQYF

D gene: .
clone size: .
V gene: TRBV3-1
J gene: TRBJ1-2
CDR3 DNA: TGTGCCAGCAGCCAACGGACAGACTGTGGCTACACCTTC
CDR3 protein: CASSQRTDCGYTF

D gene: .
clone size: many
V gene: TRBV7-2
J gene: TRBJ2-7
CDR3 DNA: TGTGCCAGCAGCTTAAACAGGGTAGGCGAGCAGTACTTC
CDR3 protein: CASSLNRVGEQYF

D gene: .
clone size: few
V gene: TRBV10-3
J gene: TRBJ2-7
CDR3 DNA: TGTGCCATCTGGGACTCCCTCCTTGACGAGCAGTACTTC
CDR3 protein: CAIWDSLLDEQYF

D gene: .
clone size: .
V gene: TRBV12-3/TRBV12-4
J gene: TRBJ2-1
CDR3 DNA: TGTGCCAGCACCTTCTTTGGTGGCGGTTACAATGAGCAGTTCTTC
CDR3 protein: CASTFFGGGYNEQFF

D gene: .
clone size: .
V gene: TRBV4-3
J gene: TRBJ2-2
CDR3 DNA: TGCACCAGCAGCCAAGCCTCCGTGCGTGGGAGAAGTCCCGGGGAGCTGTTTTTT
CDR3 protein: CTSSQASVRGRSPGELFF

D gene: TRBD2
clone size: few
V gene: TRBV6-2/TRBV6-3
J gene: TRBJ2-7
CDR3 DNA: TGTGCCGGCAGTTACACCAGGCCCAAAGACGGGAGGGCCCTGGCGTTTAACGAGCAGTACTTC
CDR3 protein: CAGSYTRPKDGRALAFNEQYF

D gene: TRBD1
clone size: .
V gene: TRBV12-3/TRBV12-4
J gene: TRBJ2-5
CDR3 DNA: TGTGCCAGCACCATCGATGAGACAGGGGGCAGGGAGACCCAGTACTTC
CDR3 protein: CASTIDETGGRETQYF

D gene: .
clone size: .
V gene: TRBV27
J gene: TRBJ2-7
CDR3 DNA: TGTGCCAGCAGTTTTGGCTCTAGTAAGTACGAGCAGTACTTC
CDR3 protein: CASSFGSSKYEQYF

D gene: .
clone size: few
V gene: TRBV6-5
J gene: TRBJ1-4
CDR3 DNA: TGTGCCAGCAGTTACGCGGGGGCCGTGTATGAAAAACTGTTTTTT
CDR3 protein: CASSYAGAVYEKLFF

D gene: .
clone size: .
V gene: TRBV28
J gene: TRBJ2-7
CDR3 DNA: TGTGCCAGCCACACGGGGCTAGTCTCCTACGATCAGTACTTC
CDR3 protein: CASHTGLVSYDQYF

D gene: .
clone size: few
V gene: TRBV15
J gene: TRBJ1-6
CDR3 DNA: TGTGCCACCAGCATCTCTGTGGGGGGTAATTCACCCCTCCACTTT
CDR3 protein: CATSISVGGNSPLHF